These T cell receptor beta chains were read from a single sample in a study of beta chain features in type 1 diabetes. Some clones are missing from TCRdb's copy, which holds only in-frame ones; the method was immunoSEQ multiplex PCR. Among around 190,000 clones listed, approximately 13% were seen once. Sequenced: central memory CD4+ T cells from blood. The receptors originated from a young woman in good health. Both conserved end residues are part of each CDR3. The D gene is left open where the match is weak. Size is stated for part of the rows, as once, few or many counts, or as a class when the clone is expanded.

12 TRBJ1-5 NA TRBV30 few CAWSVRGQPQHF TGTGCCTGGAGTGTACGAGGTCAGCCCCAGCATTTT
16 TRBJ2-5 TRBD2 TRBV10-3 few CAISLGLAGGGETQYF TGTGCCATCAGTCTTGGACTAGCGGGAGGTGGAGAGACCCAGTACTTC
14 TRBJ2-3 TRBD2 TRBV30 few CAWSLGGGTDTQYF TGTGCCTGGAGTTTGGGAGGGGGCACAGATACGCAGTATTTT
20 TRBJ2-3 TRBD2 TRBV9 NA CASSVIGLAGGSSPTDTQYF TGTGCCAGCAGCGTAATAGGACTAGCGGGAGGATCCTCCCCCACAGATACGCAGTATTTT
14 TRBJ2-5 TRBD2 TRBV6-6 few CASKASGGQETQYF TGTGCCAGCAAGGCTAGCGGGGGCCAAGAGACCCAGTACTTC
13 TRBJ1-5 TRBD1 TRBV29-1 few CSVVGTGNQPQHF TGCAGCGTTGTGGGGACAGGGAATCAGCCCCAGCATTTT
18 TRBJ2-3 TRBD2 TRBV9 NA CASSGTGTSGSLRDTQYF TGTGCCAGCAGCGGAACCGGGACTAGCGGGAGTTTAAGAGATACGCAGTATTTT
16 TRBJ2-1 TRBD2 TRBV7-9 few CASSIRGGLSYNEQFF TGTGCCAGCAGTATCCGCGGGGGTCTCTCCTACAATGAGCAGTTCTTC
15 TRBJ1-2 NA TRBV7-2 few CASSYTSGLGYGYTF TGTGCCAGCAGTTACACCTCGGGGTTAGGATATGGCTACACCTTC
15 TRBJ2-3 TRBD2 TRBV5-1 few CASSLFGRAMDTQYF TGCGCCAGCAGCTTGTTCGGGAGGGCCATGGATACGCAGTATTTT
15 TRBJ2-1 NA TRBV4-2 few CASSQEGGSYNEQFF TGTGCCAGCAGCCAAGAGGGGGGATCCTACAATGAGCAGTTCTTC
16 TRBJ2-1 TRBD2 TRBV4-1 many CASSQGWGRDGNEQFF TGCGCCAGCAGCCAAGGTTGGGGGAGGGATGGCAATGAGCAGTTCTTC
13 TRBJ1-1 NA TRBV2 NA CASRRNLGTEAFF TGTGCCAGCAGGAGGAACCTTGGCACTGAAGCTTTCTTT
14 TRBJ2-7 NA TRBV30 NA CAWIPAGFSYEQYF TGTGCCTGGATCCCGGCGGGGTTCTCCTACGAGCAGTACTTC
15 TRBJ2-2 TRBD1 TRBV5-1 NA CASSVGQGETGELFF TGCGCCAGCAGCGTGGGACAGGGGGAAACCGGGGAGCTGTTTTTT
16 TRBJ1-5 NA TRBV7-2 few CASSLYGGVSNQPQHF TGTGCCAGCAGCTTATACGGGGGGGTCAGCAATCAGCCCCAGCATTTT
14 TRBJ2-2 NA TRBV14 NA CASSQYGNTGELFF TGTGCCAGCAGCCAGTACGGGAACACCGGGGAGCTGTTTTTT
16 TRBJ2-1 TRBD2 TRBV28 NA CASRKERGSSYNEQFF TGTGCCAGCAGAAAAGAGCGGGGTAGCTCCTACAATGAGCAGTTCTTC
16 TRBJ2-3 TRBD2 TRBV29-1 few CSVVGLAGFSTDTQYF TGCAGCGTTGTTGGACTAGCGGGCTTTAGCACAGATACGCAGTATTTT
16 TRBJ2-1 TRBD2 TRBV19 NA CASSMVSGRAWNEQFF TGTGCCAGTAGTATGGTTAGCGGGAGGGCCTGGAATGAGCAGTTCTTC
13 TRBJ2-5 NA TRBV11-2 few CASSYSNQETQYF TGTGCCAGCAGCTACAGTAACCAGGAGACCCAGTACTTC
18 TRBJ1-4 TRBD1 TRBV5-4 NA CASSSRPYRGRTNEKLFF TGTGCCAGCAGCTCCCGACCTTACAGGGGGCGAACTAATGAAAAACTGTTTTTT
13 TRBJ2-3 TRBD2 TRBV6-5 NA CATTSGATDTQYF TGTGCCACGACTAGCGGGGCCACAGATACGCAGTATTTT
16 TRBJ2-7 TRBD1 TRBV4-1 medium-sized CASSGYRDRQDYEQYF TGCGCCAGCAGTGGATACCGGGACAGACAAGACTACGAGCAGTACTTC
16 TRBJ1-1 NA TRBV18 NA CASSPPGAGLGTEAFF TGTGCCAGCTCACCACCTGGGGCGGGGTTGGGCACTGAAGCTTTCTTT
15 TRBJ2-1 TRBD2 TRBV6-1 NA CASRWTSGGGNEQFF TGTGCCAGCAGGTGGACTAGCGGGGGAGGGAATGAGCAGTTCTTC
15 TRBJ2-1 TRBD2 TRBV7-6 few CASSLSLAGGNEQFF TGTGCCAGCAGCTTAAGCCTAGCGGGAGGGAATGAGCAGTTCTTC
13 TRBJ2-1 TRBD2 TRBV10-2 NA CASRTSGRNEQFF TGCGCCAGCAGGACTAGCGGGAGAAATGAGCAGTTCTTC
14 TRBJ1-4 NA TRBV9 few CASFVAPLNEKLFF TGTGCCAGCTTTGTAGCTCCCCTTAATGAAAAACTGTTTTTT
15 TRBJ2-7 TRBD2 TRBV7-7 few CASSPGGRISYEQYF TGTGCTAGCAGCCCGGGGGGTCGGATATCCTACGAGCAGTACTTC
14 TRBJ1-5 TRBD1 TRBV2 NA CASSRQGRGQPQHF TGTGCCAGCAGCCGACAGGGAAGAGGTCAGCCCCAGCATTTT
14 TRBJ2-2 NA TRBV28 few CASSSGQNTGELFF TGTGCCAGCAGTTCCGGACAGAACACCGGGGAGCTGTTTTTT
12 TRBJ2-7 NA TRBV29-1 few CSVETGKNEQYF TGCAGCGTTGAAACAGGGAAGAACGAGCAGTACTTC
13 TRBJ2-3 TRBD2 TRBV5-4 NA CASIGLEGDTQYF TGTGCCAGCATAGGACTAGAGGGAGATACGCAGTATTTT
15 TRBJ2-7 TRBD2 TRBV5-4 few CASSLKSGGPYEQYF TGTGCCAGCAGCTTGAAATCGGGAGGGCCCTACGAGCAGTACTTC
15 TRBJ1-1 TRBD1 TRBV29-1 few CSVEIDRVEISEAFF TGCAGCGTTGAAATCGACAGGGTAGAGATTTCTGAAGCTTTCTTT
13 TRBJ2-1 NA TRBV2 NA CASGETAYNEQFF TGTGCCAGCGGAGAGACAGCCTACAATGAGCAGTTCTTC
13 TRBJ2-2 NA TRBV7-3 NA CASSPGDIGELFF TGTGCCAGCAGCCCAGGGGACATCGGGGAGCTGTTTTTT
14 TRBJ2-7 NA TRBV5-1 NA CASSLPDITYEQYF TGCGCCAGCAGCTTACCGGACATCACCTACGAGCAGTACTTC
15 TRBJ2-3 TRBD2 TRBV28 few CASKSGGTSTDTQYF TGTGCCAGCAAATCCGGGGGGACTAGCACAGATACGCAGTATTTT
15 TRBJ2-2 TRBD1 TRBV28 few CASSRQGLNTGELFF TGTGCCAGCAGTCGACAGGGTCTAAACACCGGGGAGCTGTTTTTT
15 TRBJ2-3 TRBD2 TRBV5-1 NA CASSSMTSGADTQYF TGCGCCAGCAGCTCGATGACTAGCGGGGCAGATACGCAGTATTTT
15 TRBJ2-2 TRBD2 TRBV5-1 few CASSGSGSRTGELFF TGCGCCAGCAGCGGCAGCGGGAGTCGGACCGGGGAGCTGTTTTTT
13 TRBJ2-3 TRBD2 TRBV30 few CAWNTGTSGSRYF TGTGCCTGGAACACCGGGACTAGCGGGAGTCGGTATTTT
14 TRBJ2-3 NA TRBV7-8 few CASSVGQPTDTQYF TGTGCCAGCAGCGTTGGACAGCCCACAGATACGCAGTATTTT
15 TRBJ1-4 TRBD1 TRBV5-4 NA CASSRQGATGEKLFF TGTGCCAGCAGTCGACAGGGGGCTACTGGTGAAAAACTGTTTTTT
13 TRBJ1-5 NA TRBV19 NA CASSPPGQIPQHF TGTGCCAGTAGCCCACCGGGACAAATCCCCCAGCATTTT
15 TRBJ2-3 NA TRBV11-2 NA CASSFRASGTDTQYF TGTGCCAGCAGCTTTAGGGCTAGCGGCACAGATACGCAGTATTTT